The 6 T cell receptor beta chains below all came from one sample that was sequenced in a study of STAT5B mutations in CD4+ large granular lymphocyte leukemia. Sequencing used immunoSEQ multiplex PCR; TCRdb keeps in-frame clones, though not all of them. The sample contains fewer than 35,000 clones, roughly 77% of which appear only once. Sequencing used CD4+ T cells from blood buffy coats. The source is a human donor in good health.

This clone appeared once. The chain recombines TRBV7-2 with TRBJ2-5, with unresolved D. V shed 1 base and J shed 1 base, with 7 bases lying between them. The CDR3 runs to 14 residues. Germline V CDR1 and CDR2: SGHTA, FQGNSA. CDR3 in amino acids: CASSLERRQETQYF. Written as DNA, the CDR3 is TGTGCCAGCAGCTTAGAGAGGCGCCAAGAGACCCAGTACTTC.

The chain uses TRBV7-9 and TRBJ2-2, with a tentative D call TRBD1 (6 bases). Trimming pared 5 bases from V and 4 bases from J, leaving 8 bases between. The CDR3 consists of 13 residues. In germline, CDR1 is SEHNR, CDR2 FQNEAQ (reference sequence). The CDR3 loop is CASSLRGTGELFF. The CDR3, as DNA: TGTGCCAGCAGCCTCAGGGGCACCGGGGAGCTGTTTTTT.

This chain connects TRBV5-4 to TRBJ2-5, with 7 bases identical to TRBD1. CDR3 size: 14 residues. CDR1 is SGHNT and CDR2 is YYREEE in the germline V gene (reference sequence). The trim removed 4 bases at V and 2 bases at J, leaving 5 bases unmatched. The CDR3 nucleotides are TGTGCCAGCAGCCCGACAGGGCGTCAAGAGACCCAGTACTTC. Amino acid sequence: CASSPTGRQETQYF.

A few counts support this clone. The V and J genes are TRBV2 and TRBJ1-5; 9 nucleotides agree with TRBD1. The junction had 2 bases not matched to a gene; V was cut back by 4 bases and J by 7 bases. CDR1 is SNHLY and CDR2 is FYNNEI in the germline V gene. The CDR3 has 13 amino acids. CDR3 in amino acids: CASSGTGEQPQHF. In nucleotides, the CDR3 is TGTGCCAGCAGTGGGACAGGGGAACAGCCCCAGCATTTT.

This chain joins TRBV5-4 and TRBJ2-3, with TRBD2 matching over 11 bases. Germline trimming cut 4 bases from V and 1 base from J; bases unmatched to any gene: 5. The CDR3 is made up of 16 amino acids. Germline V gene sequence: CDR1 SGHNT, CDR2 YYREEE (reference sequence). The CDR3 reads CASSVRLAGRTDTQYF. The CDR3 nucleotides read TGTGCCAGCAGCGTCAGACTAGCGGGGCGCACAGATACGCAGTATTTT. The full variable domain, rest sourced from reference TRBV5-4 and TRBJ2-3, is ETGVTQSPTHLIKTRGQQVTLRCSSQSGHNTVSWYQQALGQGPQFIFQYYREEENGRGNFPPRFSGLQFPNYSSELNVNALELDDSALYLCASSVRLAGRTDTQYFGPGTRLTVL.

This rearrangement joins TRBV9 to TRBJ2-2; D unclear. Germline V gene lookup returns CDR1 SGDLS and CDR2 YYNGEE. Trimming left V 5 bases short and J 4 bases short, with 12 bases between. The CDR3 covers 14 residues. CDR3 protein: CASSLGPGTGELFF. CDR3 bases: TGTGCCAGCAGTTTAGGGCCCGGCACCGGGGAGCTGTTTTTT.